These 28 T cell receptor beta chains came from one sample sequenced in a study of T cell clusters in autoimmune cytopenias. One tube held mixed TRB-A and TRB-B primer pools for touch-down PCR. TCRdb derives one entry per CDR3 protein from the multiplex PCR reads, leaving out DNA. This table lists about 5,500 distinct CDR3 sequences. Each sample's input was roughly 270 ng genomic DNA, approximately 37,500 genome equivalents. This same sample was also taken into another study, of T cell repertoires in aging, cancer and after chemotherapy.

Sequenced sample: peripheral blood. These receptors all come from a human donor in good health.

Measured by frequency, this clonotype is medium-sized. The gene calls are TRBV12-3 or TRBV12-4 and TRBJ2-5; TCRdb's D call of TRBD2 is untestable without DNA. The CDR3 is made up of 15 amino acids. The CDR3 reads CASSARTRGFETQYF.

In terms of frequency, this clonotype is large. This chain's CDR3 is CSVIYARTQTTGELFF. The rearrangement joins TRBV29-1 to TRBJ2-2; TCRdb's assignment of TRBD2 cannot be checked, as there is no DNA. Germline assignment: CDR1 SQVTM and CDR2 ANQGSEA. The length of the CDR3 is 16 residues.

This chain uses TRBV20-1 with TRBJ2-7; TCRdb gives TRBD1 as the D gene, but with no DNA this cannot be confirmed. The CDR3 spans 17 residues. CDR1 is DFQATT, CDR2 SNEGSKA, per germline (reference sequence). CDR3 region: CSARSPRHTGKSYEQYF.

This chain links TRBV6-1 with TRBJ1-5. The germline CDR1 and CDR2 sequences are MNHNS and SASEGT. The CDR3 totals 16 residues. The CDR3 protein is CASRGGLSGGNQPQHF.

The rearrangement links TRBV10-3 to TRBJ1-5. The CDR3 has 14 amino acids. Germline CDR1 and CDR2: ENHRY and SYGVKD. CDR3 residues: CAISESGGNQPQHF.

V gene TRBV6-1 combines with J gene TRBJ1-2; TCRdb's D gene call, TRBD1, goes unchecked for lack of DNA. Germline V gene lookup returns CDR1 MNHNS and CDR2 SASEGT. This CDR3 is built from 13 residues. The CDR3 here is CASSDMGPRGYTF.

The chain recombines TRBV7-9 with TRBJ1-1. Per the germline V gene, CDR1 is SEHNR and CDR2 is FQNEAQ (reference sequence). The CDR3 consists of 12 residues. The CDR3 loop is CASPERGTEAFF.

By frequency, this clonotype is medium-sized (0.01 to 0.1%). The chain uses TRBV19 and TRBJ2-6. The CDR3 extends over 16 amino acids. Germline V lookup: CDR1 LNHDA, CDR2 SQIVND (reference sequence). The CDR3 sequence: CASSWGPSSGANVLTF.

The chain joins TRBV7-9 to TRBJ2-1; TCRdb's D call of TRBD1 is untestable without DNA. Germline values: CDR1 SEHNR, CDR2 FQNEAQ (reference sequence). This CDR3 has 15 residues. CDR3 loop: CASSRIMDNYNEQFF.

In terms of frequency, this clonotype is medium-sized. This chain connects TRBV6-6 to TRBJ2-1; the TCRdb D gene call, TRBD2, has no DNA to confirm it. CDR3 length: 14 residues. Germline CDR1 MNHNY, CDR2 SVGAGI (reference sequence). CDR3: CASSSPSGNNEQFF.

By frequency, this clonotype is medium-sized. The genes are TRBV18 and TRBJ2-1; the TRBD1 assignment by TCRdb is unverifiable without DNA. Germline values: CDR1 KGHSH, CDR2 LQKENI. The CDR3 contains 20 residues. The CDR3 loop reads CASSPRPSGYAGDKSGEQFF.

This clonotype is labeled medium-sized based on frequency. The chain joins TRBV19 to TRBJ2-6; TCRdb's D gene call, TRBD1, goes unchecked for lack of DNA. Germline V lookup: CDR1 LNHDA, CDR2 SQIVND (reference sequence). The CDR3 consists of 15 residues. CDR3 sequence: CASSPFPSGANVLTF.

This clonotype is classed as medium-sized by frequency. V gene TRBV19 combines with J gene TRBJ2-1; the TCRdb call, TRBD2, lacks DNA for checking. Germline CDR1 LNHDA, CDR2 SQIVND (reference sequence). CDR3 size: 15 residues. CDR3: CASSVSGSSYNEQFF. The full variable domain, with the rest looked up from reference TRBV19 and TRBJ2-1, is DGGITQSPKYLFRKEGQNVTLSCEQNLNHDAMYWYRQDPGQGLRLIYYSQIVNDFQKGDIAEGYSVSREKKESFPLTVTSAQKNPTAFYLCASSVSGSSYNEQFFGPGTRLTVL.

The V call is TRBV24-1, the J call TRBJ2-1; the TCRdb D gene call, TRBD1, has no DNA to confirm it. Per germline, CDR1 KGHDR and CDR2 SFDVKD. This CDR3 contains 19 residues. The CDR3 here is CATSDSATGLSKFWAEQFF.

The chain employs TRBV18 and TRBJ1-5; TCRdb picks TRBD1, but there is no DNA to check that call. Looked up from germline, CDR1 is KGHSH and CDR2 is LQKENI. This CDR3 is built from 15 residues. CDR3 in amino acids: CASQGGTGLDQPQHF.

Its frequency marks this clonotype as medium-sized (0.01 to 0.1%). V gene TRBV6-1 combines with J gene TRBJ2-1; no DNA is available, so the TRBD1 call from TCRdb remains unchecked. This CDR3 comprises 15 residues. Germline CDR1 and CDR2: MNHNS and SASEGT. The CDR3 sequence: CASTVQGANYNEQFF.

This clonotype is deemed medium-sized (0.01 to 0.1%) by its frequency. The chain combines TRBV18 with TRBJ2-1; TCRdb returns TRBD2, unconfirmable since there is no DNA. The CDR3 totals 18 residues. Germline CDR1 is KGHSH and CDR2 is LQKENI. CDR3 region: CASSPFLFERGGRNEQFF.

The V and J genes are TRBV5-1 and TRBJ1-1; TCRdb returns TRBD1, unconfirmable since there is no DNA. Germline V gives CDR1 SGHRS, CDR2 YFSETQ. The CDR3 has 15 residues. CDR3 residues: CASSEGHAANTEAFF.

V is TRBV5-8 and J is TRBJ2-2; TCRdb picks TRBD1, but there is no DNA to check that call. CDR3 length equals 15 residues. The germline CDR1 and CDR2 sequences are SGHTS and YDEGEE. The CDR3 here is CASSSQGQSTGELFF.

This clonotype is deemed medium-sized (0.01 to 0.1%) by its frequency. The CDR3 protein is CASGAGDFYGANVLTF. The chain is built from TRBV10-2 and TRBJ2-6; the D gene TCRdb calls, TRBD1, cannot be checked with no DNA. From germline, CDR1 is WSHSY and CDR2 SAAADI. The CDR3 has 16 amino acids.

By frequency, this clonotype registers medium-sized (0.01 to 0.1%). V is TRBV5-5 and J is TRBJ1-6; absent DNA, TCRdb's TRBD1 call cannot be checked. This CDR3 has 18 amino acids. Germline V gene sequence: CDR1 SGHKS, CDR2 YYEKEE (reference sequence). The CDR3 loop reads CASSTSGQGIIYNSPLHF. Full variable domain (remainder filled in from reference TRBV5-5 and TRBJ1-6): DAGVTQSPTHLIKTRGQQVTLRCSPISGHKSVSWYQQVLGQGPQFIFQYYEKEERGRGNFPDRFSARQFPNYSSELNVNALLLGDSALYLCASSTSGQGIIYNSPLHFGNGTRLTVT.

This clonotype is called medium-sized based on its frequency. CDR3 loop: CASSIPGGRTDTQYF. V gene TRBV19 combines with J gene TRBJ2-3; there is no DNA to check the TCRdb D call of TRBD2. The CDR3 runs to 15 residues. Per the germline V gene, CDR1 is LNHDA and CDR2 is SQIVND (reference sequence).

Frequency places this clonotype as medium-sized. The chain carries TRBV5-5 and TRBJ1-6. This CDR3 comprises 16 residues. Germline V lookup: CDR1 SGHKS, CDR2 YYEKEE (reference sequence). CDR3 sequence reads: CASSLDGSRPISPLHF.

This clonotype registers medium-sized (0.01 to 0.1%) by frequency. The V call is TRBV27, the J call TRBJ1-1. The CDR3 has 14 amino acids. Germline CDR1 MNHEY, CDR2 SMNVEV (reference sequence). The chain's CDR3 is CASSPQGQRTEAFF.

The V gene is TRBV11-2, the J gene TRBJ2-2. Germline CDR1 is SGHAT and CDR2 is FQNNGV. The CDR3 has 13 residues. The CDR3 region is CASTQNYRGELFF.

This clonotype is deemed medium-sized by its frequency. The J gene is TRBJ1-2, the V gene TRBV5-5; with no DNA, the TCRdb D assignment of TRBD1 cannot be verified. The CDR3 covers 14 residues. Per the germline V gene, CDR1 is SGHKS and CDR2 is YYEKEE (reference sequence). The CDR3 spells CASRRDRGVYGYTF.

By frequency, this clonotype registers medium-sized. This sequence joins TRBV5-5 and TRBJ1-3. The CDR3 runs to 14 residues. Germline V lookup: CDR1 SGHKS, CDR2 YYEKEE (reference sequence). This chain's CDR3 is CASSLGTSGNTIYF. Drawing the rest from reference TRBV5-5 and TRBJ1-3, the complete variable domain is DAGVTQSPTHLIKTRGQQVTLRCSPISGHKSVSWYQQVLGQGPQFIFQYYEKEERGRGNFPDRFSARQFPNYSSELNVNALLLGDSALYLCASSLGTSGNTIYFGEGSWLTVV.

CDR3 loop: CSASAGGDTEAFF. The rearrangement joins TRBV20-1 to TRBJ1-1. The CDR3 runs to 13 residues. CDR1 DFQATT and CDR2 SNEGSKA come from the germline V gene (reference sequence).